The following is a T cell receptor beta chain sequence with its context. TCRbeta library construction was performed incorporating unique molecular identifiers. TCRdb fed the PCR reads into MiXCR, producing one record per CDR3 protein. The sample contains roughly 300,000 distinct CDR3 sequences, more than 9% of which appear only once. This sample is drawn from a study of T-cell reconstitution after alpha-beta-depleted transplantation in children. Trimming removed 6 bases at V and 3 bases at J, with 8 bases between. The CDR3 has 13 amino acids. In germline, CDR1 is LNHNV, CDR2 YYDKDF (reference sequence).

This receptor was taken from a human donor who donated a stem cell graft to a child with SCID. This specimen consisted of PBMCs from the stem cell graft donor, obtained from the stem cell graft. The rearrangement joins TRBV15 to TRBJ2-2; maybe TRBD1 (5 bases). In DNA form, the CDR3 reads TGTGCCACCAGTTTAGGGGACACCGGGGAGCTGTTTTTT. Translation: CATSLGDTGELFF.